Listed below are T cell receptor beta chains from one sample, sequenced in a study of cytomegalovirus exposure and HLA in healthy donors. Profiling relied on immunoSEQ multiplex PCR, and the TCRdb table lists in-frame clones only, not all of them. Of 50,000 to 75,000 clones in the sample, about 83% were seen once. Sequencing was done on a sample of PBMCs. All receptors come from a human donor in good health. Both conserved end residues are part of each CDR3.

v_call: TRBV5-5
cdr3_aa: CASSLGGLAGFNSPLHF

v_call: TRBV2
cdr3_aa: CASSVLAGGHGTQYF

v_call: TRBV4-3
cdr3_aa: CASSQEWDRVTGELFF

v_call: TRBV5-1
cdr3_aa: CASSSQGGNEQFF

v_call: TRBV7-2
cdr3_aa: CASSPSTDTQYF

v_call: TRBV27
cdr3_aa: CASSIRRAPANYGYTF

v_call: TRBV5-8
cdr3_aa: CASSWDTGAKNIQYF

v_call: TRBV11-2
cdr3_aa: CASSLVPGRETFYEQYF

v_call: TRBV11-2
cdr3_aa: CASSLPNSYEQYF

v_call: TRBV9
cdr3_aa: CASSASGAQYF

v_call: TRBV19
cdr3_aa: CASSIAQETQYF

v_call: TRBV19
cdr3_aa: CASSIGVLPDSPGGYTF

v_call: TRBV6-6
cdr3_aa: CASKRESGLYTQYF

v_call: TRBV11-3
cdr3_aa: CASSLDRTGSRSSEKLFF

v_call: TRBV11-1
cdr3_aa: CASSLQGAYNEQFF

v_call: TRBV7-2
cdr3_aa: CASSLAGTGGWTEAFF

v_call: TRBV7-2
cdr3_aa: CASSLVSGGGTDTQYF

v_call: TRBV10-3
cdr3_aa: CAISEGSPYEQYF

v_call: TRBV6-5
cdr3_aa: CASSTHSADTQYF

v_call: TRBV9
cdr3_aa: CASSAGDQNHQETQYF

v_call: TRBV11-2
cdr3_aa: CASSSLRTGVEQYF

v_call: TRBV19
cdr3_aa: CASRKTGDNTGELFF

v_call: TRBV7-8
cdr3_aa: CASSLEEGLILSGNTIYF

v_call: TRBV28
cdr3_aa: CASSFPSGREYNEQFF

v_call: TRBV7-9
cdr3_aa: CASSLVRGSGEQYF

v_call: TRBV6-1
cdr3_aa: CASSEFGENTEAFF

v_call: TRBV10-2
cdr3_aa: CATIHLGQKINNQPQHF

v_call: TRBV4-3
cdr3_aa: CASSQEGGTALVYYGYTF

v_call: TRBV5-6
cdr3_aa: CASSWAAGGLETQYF

v_call: TRBV6-1
cdr3_aa: CASSEISGGEDNEQFF

v_call: TRBV10-1
cdr3_aa: CASSGDSSYEQYF

v_call: TRBV2
cdr3_aa: CASMRLWNTEAFF

v_call: TRBV19
cdr3_aa: CASSTRGVEETQYF

v_call: TRBV11-3
cdr3_aa: CASSLGLHNTQYF

v_call: TRBV5-1
cdr3_aa: CASSLEASGGDTQYF

v_call: TRBV5-1
cdr3_aa: CASSLETGGTDTQYF

v_call: TRBV6-1
cdr3_aa: CASNTGVLTDTQYF

v_call: TRBV18
cdr3_aa: CASSPPEGGNTEAFF

v_call: TRBV5-1
cdr3_aa: CASSYYRLAESYNEQFF

v_call: TRBV19
cdr3_aa: CASSITGGYEQYF

v_call: TRBV19
cdr3_aa: CASSAFGTGGLFYGYTF

v_call: TRBV2
cdr3_aa: CASSASSYGYTF

v_call: TRBV7-9
cdr3_aa: CASSLASDRGREQYF

v_call: TRBV19
cdr3_aa: CASSPVGRSAGKSYEQYF

v_call: TRBV9
cdr3_aa: CASSVFWTSGTDTQYF

v_call: TRBV7-2
cdr3_aa: CASSSGGYGYTF

v_call: TRBV7-9
cdr3_aa: CASSSNNRGVETQYF

v_call: TRBV5-1
cdr3_aa: CASSLGSGYSNEKLFF

v_call: TRBV4-3
cdr3_aa: CASSQFTGKATDTQYF

v_call: TRBV21-1
cdr3_aa: CASSKVGLAGDEQYF

v_call: TRBV9
cdr3_aa: CASSPRQSSGANVLTF

v_call: TRBV5-1
cdr3_aa: CASSYPPGGISGANVLTF

v_call: TRBV7-2
cdr3_aa: CASSSGLASSYNEQFF